Below are 6 T cell receptor beta chains sequenced from a single sample in a study of OX40 agonist ivuxolimab in advanced cancers. Library creation used the immunoSEQ multiplex PCR assay. The table was pulled from immuneACCESS by TCRdb, which kept in-frame rearrangements only. Such tables lose some clones; where checked, under half of the loss comes from unresolved V genes, and the rest has no known cause. Within this sample are about 55,000 clones, with about 84% of them counted one time only. 3.9% of the sample comes from the top ten. The sample here was CD4+ or CD8+ T cells sorted from blood, taken in a trial of the OX40 agonist ivuxolimab. These receptors originate from an adult with an advanced solid tumor such as melanoma, head and neck, liver or kidney cancer.

J is TRBJ2-5 and V is TRBV2; the D is unclear. CDR1 SNHLY and CDR2 FYNNEI come from the germline V gene. This CDR3 spans 11 amino acids. V dropped 3 bases and J dropped 5 bases, with 4 bases sitting between them. As DNA, the CDR3 is TGTGCCAGCAGTGAGTTTGAGACCCAGTACTTC. It is translated as CASSEFETQYF.

The rearrangement joins TRBV6-5 to TRBJ2-1; tentatively, D is TRBD1 (6 bases). The V and J ends lost 5 bases and 1 base respectively, with 12 bases between them. The CDR3 runs to 15 residues. Germline V gene sequence: CDR1 MNHEY, CDR2 SVGAGI. The CDR3 nucleotides read TGTGCCAGCAGTAATGGACAGCTATCCTACAATGAGCAGTTCTTC. This codes for CASSNGQLSYNEQFF.

There are a few counts of this clone. The V and J genes are TRBV10-3 and TRBJ2-7; D perhaps matches TRBD1 (6 bases). V shed 5 bases and J shed 2 bases, with 10 bases lying between them. Per germline, CDR1 ENHRY and CDR2 SYGVKD. This CDR3 is built from 13 residues. In DNA form, the CDR3 reads TGTGCCATCAGTAAGGACAGCCCCTACGAGCAGTACTTC. This encodes CAISKDSPYEQYF.

This clone was found a few times. The chain links TRBV25-1 to TRBJ2-1, with D perhaps matching TRBD1 or TRBD2 (6 bases each). Germline assignment: CDR1 MGHDK and CDR2 SYGVNS. This CDR3 is 16 amino acids long. The ends were cut back, 2 bases at V and 0 bases at J, with 11 bases in the middle. For the CDR3, the DNA is TGTGCCAGCAGTGAAGGTACGGGGGCCTCCTACAATGAGCAGTTCTTC. Its translation is CASSEGTGASYNEQFF.

The table lists this clone with a count of one. The chain uses TRBV9 and TRBJ1-2, with D maybe TRBD1 (5 bases). CDR1 is SGDLS and CDR2 is YYNGEE in the germline V gene. The CDR3 has 13 residues. The ends were cut back, 2 bases at V and 4 bases at J, with 9 bases in the middle. The DNA of the CDR3 is TGTGCCAGCAGCGTCGGACACCCCTATGGCTACACCTTC. Protein sequence: CASSVGHPYGYTF. Filled out from reference TRBV9 and TRBJ1-2, the complete variable domain reads DSGVTQTPKHLITATGQRVTLRCSPRSGDLSVYWYQQSLDQGLQFLIQYYNGEERAKGNILERFSAQQFPDLHSELNLSSLELGDSALYFCASSVGHPYGYTFGSGTRLTVV.

The chain couples TRBV7-8 to TRBJ1-5, with D unclear. This CDR3 comprises 15 residues. Between the trimmed V and J ends, which lost 1 base and 4 bases, there was a span of 11 bases. The germline gives CDR1 SGHVS, CDR2 FQNEAQ. The DNA for the CDR3 is TGTGCCAGCAGCTTAGGTGGCAGGAATAATCAGCCCCAGCATTTT. The encoded protein is CASSLGGRNNQPQHF.